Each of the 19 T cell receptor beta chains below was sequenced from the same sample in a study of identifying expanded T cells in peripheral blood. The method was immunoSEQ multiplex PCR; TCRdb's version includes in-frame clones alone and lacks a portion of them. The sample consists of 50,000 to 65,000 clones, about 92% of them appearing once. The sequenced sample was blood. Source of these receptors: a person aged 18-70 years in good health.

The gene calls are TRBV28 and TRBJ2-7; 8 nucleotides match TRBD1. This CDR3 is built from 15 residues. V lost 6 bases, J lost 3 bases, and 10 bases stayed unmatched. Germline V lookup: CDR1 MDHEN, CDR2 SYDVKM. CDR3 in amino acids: CASSLTRDRYYEQYF. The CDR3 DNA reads TGTGCCAGCAGCCTCACCCGGGACAGGTACTACGAGCAGTACTTC.

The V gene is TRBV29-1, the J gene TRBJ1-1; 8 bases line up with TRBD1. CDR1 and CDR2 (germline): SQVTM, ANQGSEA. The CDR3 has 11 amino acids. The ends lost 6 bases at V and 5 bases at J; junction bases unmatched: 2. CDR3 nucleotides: TGCAGCGTCCACAGGGGGACTGAAGCTTTCTTT. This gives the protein CSVHRGTEAFF.

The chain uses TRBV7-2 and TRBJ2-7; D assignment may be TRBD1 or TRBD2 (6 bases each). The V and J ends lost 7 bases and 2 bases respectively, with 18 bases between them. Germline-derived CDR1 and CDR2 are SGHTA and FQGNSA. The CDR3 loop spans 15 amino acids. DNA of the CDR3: TGTGCCAGCACCTTCCACGGGGGCCCCACCTACGAGCAGTACTTC. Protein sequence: CASTFHGGPTYEQYF. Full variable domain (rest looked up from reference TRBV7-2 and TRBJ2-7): GAGVSQSPSNKVTEKGKDVELRCDPISGHTALYWYRQSLGQGLEFLIYFQGNSAPDKSGLPSDRFSAERTGGSVSTLTIQRTQQEDSAVYLCASTFHGGPTYEQYFGPGTRLTVT.

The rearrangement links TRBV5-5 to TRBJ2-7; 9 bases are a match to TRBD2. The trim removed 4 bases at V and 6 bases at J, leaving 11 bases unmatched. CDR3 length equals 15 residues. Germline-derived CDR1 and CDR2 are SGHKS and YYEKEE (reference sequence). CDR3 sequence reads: CASSKGSGLALEQYF. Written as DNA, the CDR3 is TGTGCCAGCAGCAAAGGATCGGGACTAGCTCTCGAGCAGTACTTC.

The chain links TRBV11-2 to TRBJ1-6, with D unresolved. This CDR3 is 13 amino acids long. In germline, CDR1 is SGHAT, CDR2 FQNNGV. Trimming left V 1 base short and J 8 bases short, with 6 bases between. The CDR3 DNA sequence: TGTGCCAGCAGCTTAGCAGCCTATTCACCCCTCCACTTT. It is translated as CASSLAAYSPLHF.

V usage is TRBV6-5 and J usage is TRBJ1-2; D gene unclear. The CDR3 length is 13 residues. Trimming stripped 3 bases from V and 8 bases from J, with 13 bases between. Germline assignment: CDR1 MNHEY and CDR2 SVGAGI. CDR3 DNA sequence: TGTGCCAGCAGTTATTCCCGGTCCGCCGGCTACACCTTC. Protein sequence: CASSYSRSAGYTF.

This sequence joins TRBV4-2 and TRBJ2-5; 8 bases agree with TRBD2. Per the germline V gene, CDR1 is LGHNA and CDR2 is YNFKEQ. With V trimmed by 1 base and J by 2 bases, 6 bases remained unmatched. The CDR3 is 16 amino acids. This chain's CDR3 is CASSQAHGGAQETQYF. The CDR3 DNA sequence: TGTGCCAGCAGCCAAGCTCACGGGGGGGCTCAAGAGACCCAGTACTTC.

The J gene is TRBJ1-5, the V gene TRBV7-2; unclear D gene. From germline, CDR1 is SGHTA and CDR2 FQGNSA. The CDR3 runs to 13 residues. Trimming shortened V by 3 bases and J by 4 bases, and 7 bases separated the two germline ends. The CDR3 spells CASSFWDNQPQHF. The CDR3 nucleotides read TGTGCCAGCAGCTTTTGGGATAATCAGCCCCAGCATTTT.

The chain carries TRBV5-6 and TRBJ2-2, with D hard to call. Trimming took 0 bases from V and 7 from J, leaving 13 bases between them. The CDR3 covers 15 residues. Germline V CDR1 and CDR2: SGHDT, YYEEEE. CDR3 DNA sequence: TGTGCCAGCAGCTTGGGGCTAGATCGACGCGGGGAGCTGTTTTTT. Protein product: CASSLGLDRRGELFF.

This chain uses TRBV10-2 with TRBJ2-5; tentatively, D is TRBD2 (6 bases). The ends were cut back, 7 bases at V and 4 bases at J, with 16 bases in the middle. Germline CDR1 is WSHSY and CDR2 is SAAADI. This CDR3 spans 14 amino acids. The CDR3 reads CASNLDYPRETQYF. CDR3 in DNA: TGCGCCAGCAATCTGGACTATCCGAGAGAGACCCAGTACTTC.

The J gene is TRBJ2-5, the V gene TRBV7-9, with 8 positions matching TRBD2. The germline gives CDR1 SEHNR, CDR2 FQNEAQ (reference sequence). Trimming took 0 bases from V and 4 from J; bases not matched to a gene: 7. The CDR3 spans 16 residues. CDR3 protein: CASSLAGTLAGETQYF. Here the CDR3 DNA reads TGTGCCAGCAGCTTAGCAGGGACGCTAGCGGGAGAGACCCAGTACTTC.

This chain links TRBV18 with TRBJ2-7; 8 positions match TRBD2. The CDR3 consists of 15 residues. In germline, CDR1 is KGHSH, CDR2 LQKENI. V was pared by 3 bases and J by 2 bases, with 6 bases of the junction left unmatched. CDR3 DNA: TGTGCCAGCTCACCCCGGCGGGAGGCCGCCTACGAGCAGTACTTC. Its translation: CASSPRREAAYEQYF. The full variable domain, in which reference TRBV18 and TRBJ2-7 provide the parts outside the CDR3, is NAGVMQNPRHLVRRRGQEARLRCSPMKGHSHVYWYRQLPEEGLKFMVYLQKENIIDESGMPKERFSAEFPKEGPSILRIQQVVRGDSAAYFCASSPRREAAYEQYFGPGTRLTVT.

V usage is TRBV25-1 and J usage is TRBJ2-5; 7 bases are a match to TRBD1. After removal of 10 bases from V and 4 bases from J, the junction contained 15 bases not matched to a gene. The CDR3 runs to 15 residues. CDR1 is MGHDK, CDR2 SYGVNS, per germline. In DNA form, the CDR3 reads TGTGCCACTCTTTACCGGGACAGTAGGGGAGAGACCCAGTACTTC. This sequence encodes CATLYRDSRGETQYF.

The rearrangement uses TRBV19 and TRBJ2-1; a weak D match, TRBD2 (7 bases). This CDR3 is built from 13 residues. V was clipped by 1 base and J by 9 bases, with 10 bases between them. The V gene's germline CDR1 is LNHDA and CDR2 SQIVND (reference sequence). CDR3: CASSIVGGLEQFF. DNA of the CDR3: TGTGCCAGTAGTATAGTGGGGGGGCTTGAGCAGTTCTTC.

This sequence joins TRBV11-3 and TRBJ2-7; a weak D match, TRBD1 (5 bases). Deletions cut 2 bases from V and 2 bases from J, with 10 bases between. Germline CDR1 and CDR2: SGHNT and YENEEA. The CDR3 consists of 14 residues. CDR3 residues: CASSLSGKPYEQYF. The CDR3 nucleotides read TGTGCCAGCAGCTTATCAGGGAAACCCTACGAGCAGTACTTC.

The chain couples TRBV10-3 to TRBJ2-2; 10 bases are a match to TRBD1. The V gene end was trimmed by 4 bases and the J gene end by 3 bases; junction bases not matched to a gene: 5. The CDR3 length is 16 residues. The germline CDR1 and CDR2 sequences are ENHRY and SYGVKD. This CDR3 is CAISAGQGIYTGELFF. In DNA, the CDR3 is TGTGCCATCAGTGCGGGACAGGGGATATACACCGGGGAGCTGTTTTTT.

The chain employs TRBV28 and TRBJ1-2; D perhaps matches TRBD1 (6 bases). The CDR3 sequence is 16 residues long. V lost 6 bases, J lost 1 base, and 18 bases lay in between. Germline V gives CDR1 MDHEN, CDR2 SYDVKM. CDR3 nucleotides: TGTGCCAGCAGCCTCAGTCGGGACAAATTTAACTATGGCTACACCTTC. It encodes CASSLSRDKFNYGYTF.

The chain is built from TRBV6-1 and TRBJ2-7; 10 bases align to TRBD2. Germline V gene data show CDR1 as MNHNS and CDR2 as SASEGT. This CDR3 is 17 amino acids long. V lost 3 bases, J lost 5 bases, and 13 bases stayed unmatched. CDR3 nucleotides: TGTGCCAGCAGTGATGGGGTAGCGGGGGGCCACAGGGACGAGCAGTACTTC. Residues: CASSDGVAGGHRDEQYF.

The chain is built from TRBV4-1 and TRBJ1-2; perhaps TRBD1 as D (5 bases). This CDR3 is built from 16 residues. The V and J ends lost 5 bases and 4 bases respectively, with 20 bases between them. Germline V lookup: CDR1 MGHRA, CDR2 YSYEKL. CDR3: CASSMAGDQGTYGYTF. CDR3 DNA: TGCGCCAGCAGCATGGCAGGAGACCAGGGTACCTATGGCTACACCTTC.